This T cell receptor beta chain was sequenced in a study of regulatory T cells in long-lasting Graves disease. Findings and caveats of the study: Among persistent patients, a larger number of public clonotypes were shared (approximately 2,900) than among newly diagnosed patients (about 970).

Time point: newly diagnosed GD, antithyroid drugs for less than 3 months. Making the TCR library involved RNA that had been extracted from PBMCs. The V gene's germline CDR1 is GTSNPN and CDR2 SVGIG (reference sequence). The CDR3 runs to 14 residues. V shed 3 bases, J shed 2 bases, and the junction held 4 bases outside the gene matches. This clonotype was observed many times. Its antigen is currently unknown. Arm-PCR of CDR3 regions and iRepertoire HTBI primers were used to build TCR beta libraries. MiXCR, applied by TCRdb to the multiplex PCR reads, yields one record per CDR3 protein. The table includes 450,000 to 650,000 distinct CDR3 sequences, about 16% detected once. This same sample was also taken into another study, of T cells in Graves' hyperthyroidism and ophthalmopathy.

Sequenced here: peripheral blood mononuclear cells (PBMCs), sampled at new diagnosis, from a patient treated with antithyroid drugs. The sequence came from a woman aged 40 to 65 with Graves disease. V gene TRBV30 combines with J gene TRBJ1-5, with 7 bases that match TRBD1. CDR3 DNA sequence: TGTGCCTGGAGCCCCGGACAGGGCAATCAGCCCCAGCATTTT. This sequence encodes CAWSPGQGNQPQHF.